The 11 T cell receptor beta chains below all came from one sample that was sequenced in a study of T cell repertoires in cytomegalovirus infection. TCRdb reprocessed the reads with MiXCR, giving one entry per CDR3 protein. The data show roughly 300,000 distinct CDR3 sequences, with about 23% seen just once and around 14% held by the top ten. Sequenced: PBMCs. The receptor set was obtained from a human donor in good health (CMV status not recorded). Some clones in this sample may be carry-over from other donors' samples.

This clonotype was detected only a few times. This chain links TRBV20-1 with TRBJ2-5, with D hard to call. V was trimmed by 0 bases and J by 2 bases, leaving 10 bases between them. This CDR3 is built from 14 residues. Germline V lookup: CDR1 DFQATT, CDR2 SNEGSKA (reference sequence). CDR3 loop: CSARDFRVQETQYF. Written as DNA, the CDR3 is TGCAGTGCTAGAGATTTCCGGGTACAAGAGACCCAGTACTTC.

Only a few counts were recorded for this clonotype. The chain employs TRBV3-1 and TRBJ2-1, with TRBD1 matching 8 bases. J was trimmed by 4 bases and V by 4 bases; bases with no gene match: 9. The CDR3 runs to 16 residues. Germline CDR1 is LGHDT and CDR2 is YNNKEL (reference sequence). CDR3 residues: CASSPQDRVLYNEQFF. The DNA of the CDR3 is TGTGCCAGCAGCCCTCAGGACAGGGTTTTGTACAATGAGCAGTTCTTC.

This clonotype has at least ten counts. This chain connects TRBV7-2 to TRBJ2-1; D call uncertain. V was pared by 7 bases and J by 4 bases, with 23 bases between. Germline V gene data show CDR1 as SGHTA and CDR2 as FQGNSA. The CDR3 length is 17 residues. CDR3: CASTSRPGGPLYNEQFF. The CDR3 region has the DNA TGTGCCAGCACCTCCCGCCCGGGCGGCCCTCTGTACAATGAGCAGTTCTTC.

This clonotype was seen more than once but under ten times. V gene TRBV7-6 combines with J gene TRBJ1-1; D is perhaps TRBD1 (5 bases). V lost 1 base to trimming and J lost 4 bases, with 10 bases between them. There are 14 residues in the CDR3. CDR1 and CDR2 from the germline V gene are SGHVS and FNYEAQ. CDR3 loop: CASSLGPGATEAFF. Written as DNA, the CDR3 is TGTGCCAGCAGCTTAGGCCCCGGGGCCACTGAAGCTTTCTTT.

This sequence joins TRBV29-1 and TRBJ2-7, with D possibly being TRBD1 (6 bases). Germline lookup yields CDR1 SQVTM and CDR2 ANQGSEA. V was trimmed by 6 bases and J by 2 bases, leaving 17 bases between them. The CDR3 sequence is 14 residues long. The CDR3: CSVLTGDTPYEQYF. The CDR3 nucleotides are TGCAGCGTCTTGACTGGGGACACCCCCTACGAGCAGTACTTC.

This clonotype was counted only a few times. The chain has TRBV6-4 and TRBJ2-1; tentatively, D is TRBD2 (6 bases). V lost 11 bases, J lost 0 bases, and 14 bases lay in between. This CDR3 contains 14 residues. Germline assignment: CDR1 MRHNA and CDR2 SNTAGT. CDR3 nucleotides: TGTGCCTCAGCCCGGGAGTTCTCCTACAATGAGCAGTTCTTC. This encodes CASAREFSYNEQFF.

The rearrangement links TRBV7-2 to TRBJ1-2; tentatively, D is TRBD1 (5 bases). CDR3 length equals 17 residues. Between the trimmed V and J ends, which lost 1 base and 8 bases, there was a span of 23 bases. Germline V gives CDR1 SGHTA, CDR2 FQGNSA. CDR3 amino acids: CASSLDPPGPPTRGYTF. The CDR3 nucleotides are TGTGCCAGCAGCTTAGACCCTCCGGGACCCCCGACGCGGGGCTACACCTTC.

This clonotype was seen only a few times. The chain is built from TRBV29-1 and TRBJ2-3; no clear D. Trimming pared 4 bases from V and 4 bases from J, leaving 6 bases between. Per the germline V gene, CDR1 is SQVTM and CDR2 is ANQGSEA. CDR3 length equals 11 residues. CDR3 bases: TGCAGCGTTGGATGGGCAGATACGCAGTATTTT. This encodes CSVGWADTQYF.

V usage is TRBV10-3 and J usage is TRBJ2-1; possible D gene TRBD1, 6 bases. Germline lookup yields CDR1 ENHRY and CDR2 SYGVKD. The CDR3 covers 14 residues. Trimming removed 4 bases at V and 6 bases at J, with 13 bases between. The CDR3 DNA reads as TGTGCCATCAGTGTACAGGGAAAACCCAATGAGCAGTTCTTC. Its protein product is CAISVQGKPNEQFF.

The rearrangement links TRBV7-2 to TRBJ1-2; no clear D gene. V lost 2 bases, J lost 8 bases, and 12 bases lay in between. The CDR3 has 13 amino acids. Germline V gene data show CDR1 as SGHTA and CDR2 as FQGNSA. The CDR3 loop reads CASSLKDDGGYTF. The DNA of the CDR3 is TGTGCCAGCAGCTTAAAGGACGACGGCGGCTACACCTTC.

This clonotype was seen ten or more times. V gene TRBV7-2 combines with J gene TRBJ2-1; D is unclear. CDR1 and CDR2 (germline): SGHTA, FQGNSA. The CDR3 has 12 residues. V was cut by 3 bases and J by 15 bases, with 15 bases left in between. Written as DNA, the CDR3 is TGTGCCAGCAGCTTGCTCTCTGCGGCGCCGTTCTTC. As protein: CASSLLSAAPFF.